The source of this T cell receptor (beta chain) is a study of cytomegalovirus exposure and HLA in healthy donors. The study's findings and limits: In the 120 validation repertoires, about 94% of cluster scores exceeded 0, per a later analysis. Around 160 TCR beta chains were listed as cytomegalovirus-associated.

Germline V gives CDR1 MNHEY, CDR2 SMNVEV (reference sequence). This CDR3 contains 16 residues. The junction had 6 bases not matched to a gene; V was cut back by 3 bases and J by 0 bases. The donors were in the approximately 120-subject validation cohort; that cohort was separate from the approximately 670-subject first cohort. Method: immunoSEQ multiplex PCR; TCRdb's copy keeps in-frame clones and lacks some. The sample has 150,000 or so clones; approximately 90% are singletons. This clone was seen many times. The antigen remains undetermined. The clonotype comes from a woman under 40 in good health and CMV-seropositive. The chain carries TRBV27 and TRBJ1-2; TRBD1 aligns across 8 bases. The sequenced material came from PBMCs. CDR3 protein: CASSLSLQGANYGYTF. CDR3 nucleotide sequence: TGTGCCAGCAGTTTGAGCCTACAGGGGGCTAACTATGGCTACACCTTC.